This record concerns one TCR beta chain sequence. The data were produced by immunoSEQ multiplex PCR, yet TCRdb's version contains in-frame clones alone and is incomplete. The sample has 350,000 to 450,000 clones, roughly four fifths seen once. These data belong to a study of blood T cell repertoires in COVID-19. Losses at the gene ends were 3 bases for V and 5 bases for J; bases not matched to a gene: 6. The V gene's germline CDR1 is SGHDT and CDR2 YYEEEE. The CDR3 totals 15 residues. The sequenced material came from PBMCs or T cells enriched from blood (not recorded which). V usage is TRBV5-6 and J usage is TRBJ2-1; 9 positions match TRBD2. This receptor was obtained from a woman aged 50 to 60 who had recovered from COVID-19. The DNA for the CDR3 is TGTGCCAGCAGCTGGACGGGACTAGCCCACAATGAGCAGTTCTTC. Translating it yields CASSWTGLAHNEQFF. Drawing the rest from reference TRBV5-6 and TRBJ2-1, the complete variable domain is DAGVTQSPTHLIKTRGQQVTLRCSPKSGHDTVSWYQQALGQGPQFIFQYYEEEERQRGNFPDRFSGHQFPNYSSELNVNALLLGDSALYLCASSWTGLAHNEQFFGPGTRLTVL.